This T cell receptor (beta chain) is drawn from a study of T cells in tumors after PD-1 blockade. Study-wide background: Excluded were patients with checkpoint blockade, immunosuppressants, or radiotherapy or other anti-cancer therapy within 4 weeks. A subset received ongoing vismodegib 150 mg daily alongside anti-PD-1 therapy. Each patient got pembrolizumab 200 mg every 3 weeks or cemiplimab 350 mg every 2 weeks.

Sequenced by immunoSEQ multiplex PCR; TCRdb stores in-frame clones only, minus some. The repertoire holds around 19,000 clones, with about three quarters as singletons. Per germline, CDR1 SGHTA and CDR2 FQGNSA. The CDR3 sequence is 15 residues long. The V and J ends lost 4 bases and 4 bases respectively, with 14 bases between them. The receptor comes from a human donor with basal cell carcinoma. Sequencing used PBMCs, obtained before anti-PD-1 treatment. The chain recombines TRBV7-2 with TRBJ1-5, with a possible D match to TRBD1 (5 bases). CDR3 protein: CASSSSWGPNQPQHF. Written as DNA, the CDR3 is TGTGCCAGCAGCTCATCATGGGGCCCTAATCAGCCCCAGCATTTT.